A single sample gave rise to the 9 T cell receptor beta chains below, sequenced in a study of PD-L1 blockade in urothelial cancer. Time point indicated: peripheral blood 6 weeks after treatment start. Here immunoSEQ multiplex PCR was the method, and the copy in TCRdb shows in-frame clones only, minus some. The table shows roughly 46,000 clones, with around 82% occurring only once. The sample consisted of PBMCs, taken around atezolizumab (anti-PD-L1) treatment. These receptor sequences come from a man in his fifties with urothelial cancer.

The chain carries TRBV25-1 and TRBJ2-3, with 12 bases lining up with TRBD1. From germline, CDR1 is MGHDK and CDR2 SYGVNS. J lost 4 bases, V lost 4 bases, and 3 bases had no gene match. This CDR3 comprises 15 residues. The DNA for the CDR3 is TGTGCCAGCAGTGTCGGGACAGGGGGCCCAGATACGCAGTATTTT. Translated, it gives CASSVGTGGPDTQYF.

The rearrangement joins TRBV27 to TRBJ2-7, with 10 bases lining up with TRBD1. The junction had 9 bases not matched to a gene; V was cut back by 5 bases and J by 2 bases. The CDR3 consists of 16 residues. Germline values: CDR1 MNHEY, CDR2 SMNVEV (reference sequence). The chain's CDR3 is CASSTDRGHFAYEQYF. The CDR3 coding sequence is TGTGCCAGCAGTACCGACAGGGGGCACTTCGCCTACGAGCAGTACTTC.

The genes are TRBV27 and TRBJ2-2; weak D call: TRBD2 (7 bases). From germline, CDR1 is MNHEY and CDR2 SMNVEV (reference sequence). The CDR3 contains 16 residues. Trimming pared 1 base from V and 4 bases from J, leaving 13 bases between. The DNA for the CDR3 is TGTGCCAGCAGTTTATGGGGGGGCAGTGGCACCGGGGAGCTGTTTTTT. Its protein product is CASSLWGGSGTGELFF.

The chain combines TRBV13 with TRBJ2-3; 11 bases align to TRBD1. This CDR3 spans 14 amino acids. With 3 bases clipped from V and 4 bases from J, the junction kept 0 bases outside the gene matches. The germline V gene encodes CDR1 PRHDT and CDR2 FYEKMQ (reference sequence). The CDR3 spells CASSLGQGADTQYF. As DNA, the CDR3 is TGTGCCAGCAGCTTGGGACAGGGGGCAGATACGCAGTATTTT. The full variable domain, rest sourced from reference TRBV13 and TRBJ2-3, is AAGVIQSPRHLIKEKRETATLKCYPIPRHDTVYWYQQGPGQDPQFLISFYEKMQSDKGSIPDRFSAQQFSDYHSELNMSSLELGDSALYFCASSLGQGADTQYFGPGTRLTVL.

The CDR3 loop reads CASSQRPGLAGGTDTQYF. CDR3 bases: TGCGCCAGCAGCCAGAGGCCGGGACTAGCGGGGGGTACAGATACGCAGTATTTT. The chain recombines TRBV4-1 with TRBJ2-3; 15 bases map to TRBD2. The CDR3 covers 18 residues. V dropped 3 bases and J dropped 3; count of bases not matched to a gene: 7. Germline CDR1 MGHRA, CDR2 YSYEKL.

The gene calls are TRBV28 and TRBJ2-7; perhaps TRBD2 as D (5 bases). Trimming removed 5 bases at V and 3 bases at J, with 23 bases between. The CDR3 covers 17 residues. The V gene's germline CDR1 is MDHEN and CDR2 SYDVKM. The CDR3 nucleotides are TGTGCCAGCAGTCCCTTCTTGAGTTGGTGGGAGATCTACGAGCAGTACTTC. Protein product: CASSPFLSWWEIYEQYF.

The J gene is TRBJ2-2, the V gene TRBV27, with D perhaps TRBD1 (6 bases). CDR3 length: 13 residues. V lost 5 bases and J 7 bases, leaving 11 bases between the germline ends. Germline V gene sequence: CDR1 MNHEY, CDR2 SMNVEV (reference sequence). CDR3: CASSQDSRGELFF. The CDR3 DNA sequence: TGTGCCAGCAGTCAGGACAGCCGCGGGGAGCTGTTTTTT.

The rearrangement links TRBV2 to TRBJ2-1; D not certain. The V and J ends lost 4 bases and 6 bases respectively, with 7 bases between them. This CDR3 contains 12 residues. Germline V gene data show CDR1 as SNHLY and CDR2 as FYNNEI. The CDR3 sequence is CASSVISNEQFF. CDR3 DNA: TGTGCCAGCAGTGTAATCAGCAATGAGCAGTTCTTC.

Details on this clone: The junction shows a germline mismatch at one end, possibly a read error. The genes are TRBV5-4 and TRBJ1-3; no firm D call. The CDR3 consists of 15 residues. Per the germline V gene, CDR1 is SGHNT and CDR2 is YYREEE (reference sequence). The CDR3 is CASRLDPFEGNTIYF. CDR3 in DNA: TGTGCCAGCAGATTGGACCCTTTTGAGGGTAACACCATATATTTT.